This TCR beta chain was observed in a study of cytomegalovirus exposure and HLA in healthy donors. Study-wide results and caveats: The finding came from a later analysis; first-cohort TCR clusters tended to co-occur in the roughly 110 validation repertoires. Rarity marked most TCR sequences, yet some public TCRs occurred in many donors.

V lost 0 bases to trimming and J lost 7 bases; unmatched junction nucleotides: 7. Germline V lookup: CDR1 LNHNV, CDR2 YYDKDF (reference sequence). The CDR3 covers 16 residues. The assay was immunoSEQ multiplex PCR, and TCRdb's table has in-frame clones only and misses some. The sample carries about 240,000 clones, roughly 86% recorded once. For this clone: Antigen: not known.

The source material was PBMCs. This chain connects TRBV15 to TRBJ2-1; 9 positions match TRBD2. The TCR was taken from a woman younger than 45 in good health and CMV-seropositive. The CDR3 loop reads CATSRDWVAGDNEQFF. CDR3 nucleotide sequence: TGTGCCACCAGCAGAGATTGGGTAGCGGGAGATAATGAGCAGTTCTTC.